These 13 T cell receptor beta chains share one sample of origin, sequenced in a study of shared clonotypes between healthy human individuals. Naive CD8 cells were CD45RO-negative, positively selected for CCR7, excluding terminally differentiated effector memory CD45RA+ cells. Clones were read by immunoSEQ multiplex PCR, and TCRdb kept only the in-frame ones, dropping some. The sample records 1.5 million to 2.5 million clones, around 96% being singletons. Sequencing input: naive CD8+ T cells sorted from blood. All receptors come from a man aged 18 to 29 in good health.

This clone appeared a single time. The same CDR3 also results from other DNA sequences found in this sample. In DNA form, the CDR3 reads TGTGCCAGCAGTTACTCGATCGAAGGAACTGAAGCTTTCTTT. Its protein is CASSYSIEGTEAFF. The chain links TRBV6-5 to TRBJ1-1; D uncertain. The V end was cut by 0 bases, the J end by 5 bases, with 10 bases between. Germline V gene data show CDR1 as MNHEY and CDR2 as SVGAGI. There are 14 residues in the CDR3.

The CDR3: CASSQDVGDVAGWHNEQFF. DNA for the CDR3: TGTGCCAGCAGCCAAGATGTCGGTGACGTAGCGGGATGGCATAATGAGCAGTTCTTC. V gene TRBV14 combines with J gene TRBJ2-1; 8 nucleotides match TRBD2. The ends lost 0 bases at V and 7 bases at J; junction bases unmatched: 17. CDR1 is SGHDN and CDR2 is FVKESK in the germline V gene. The CDR3 sequence is 19 residues long.

The chain joins TRBV7-9 to TRBJ1-1; D is unclear. CDR3 length equals 14 residues. CDR1 and CDR2 from the germline V gene are SEHNR and FQNEAQ (reference sequence). V lost 3 bases, J lost 8 bases, and 16 bases lay in between. In nucleotides, the CDR3 is TGTGCCAGCAGCTTCCTGGACGGGGTTGTGGAAGCTTTCTTT. Translation: CASSFLDGVVEAFF.

About this clone itself: A junction boundary mismatches the germline segment, possibly from a read error. V usage is TRBV29-1 and J usage is TRBJ1-1, with no clear D. Germline V gene sequence: CDR1 SQVTM, CDR2 ANQGSEA. This CDR3 has 8 amino acids. Here the CDR3 reads CSVGPATF. CDR3 nucleotide sequence: TGCAGCGTTGGACCTGCGACCTTT.

V usage is TRBV10-3 and J usage is TRBJ2-3; D is perhaps TRBD1 (5 bases). The germline gives CDR1 ENHRY, CDR2 SYGVKD. The CDR3 is 14 amino acids. Deletions cut 5 bases from V and 0 bases from J, with 9 bases between. The CDR3 reads CAISRQPSTDTQYF. The CDR3 DNA reads as TGTGCCATCAGTCGACAGCCTAGCACAGATACGCAGTATTTT.

V is TRBV13 and J is TRBJ1-6; a weak D match, TRBD1 (6 bases). The CDR3 has 16 residues. CDR1 and CDR2 from the germline V gene are PRHDT and FYEKMQ (reference sequence). V lost 4 bases and J lost 14, with 24 bases in between. Here the CDR3 reads CASSYQTDSGLKALHF. In DNA, the CDR3 is TGTGCCAGCAGCTACCAAACGGACAGCGGACTTAAGGCCCTCCACTTT.

Points on this clone: The same CDR3 arises from other DNA sequences in this sample as well. The V call is TRBV6-4, the J call TRBJ2-7, with 8 bases identical to TRBD2. Looked up from germline, CDR1 is MRHNA and CDR2 is SNTAGT. This CDR3 has 12 residues. V trimming: 2 bases; J trimming: 7 bases; junction bases outside the gene matches: 1. CDR3 sequence (DNA): TGTGCCAGCAGTGACCGGGGGGGGGAGCAGTACTTC. It yields the protein CASSDRGGEQYF.

With respect to this clone: The same CDR3 arises from other DNA sequences in this sample as well. The rearrangement uses TRBV29-1 and TRBJ2-7; 9 bases agree with TRBD1. Germline trimming cut 4 bases from V and 2 bases from J; bases unmatched to any gene: 3. The CDR3 sequence is 13 residues long. CDR1 is SQVTM and CDR2 is ANQGSEA in the germline V gene. This CDR3 reads CSVGGTGTYEQYF. The DNA of the CDR3 is TGCAGCGTTGGAGGGACAGGGACCTACGAGCAGTACTTC.

The chain combines TRBV4-1 with TRBJ1-1, with no clear D. Trimming removed 0 bases at V and 1 base at J, with 9 bases between. Germline loops: CDR1 MGHRA, CDR2 YSYEKL. This CDR3 comprises 15 residues. Here the CDR3 reads CASSQDLTPNTEAFF. CDR3 coding DNA: TGCGCCAGCAGCCAAGATTTGACACCGAACACTGAAGCTTTCTTT.

Regarding this clone: The same CDR3 can be traced to other DNA sequences in this sample. J is TRBJ2-7 and V is TRBV10-2; tentative D call: TRBD1 (7 bases). Trimming removed 3 bases from V and 2 bases from J, with 11 bases in between. This CDR3 has 14 amino acids. Germline CDR1 is WSHSY and CDR2 is SAAADI. Written as DNA, the CDR3 is TGCGCCAGCAGTGATGGAGGGGGCACCTACGAGCAGTACTTC. It is translated as CASSDGGGTYEQYF.

V usage is TRBV5-4 and J usage is TRBJ2-7, with 10 nucleotides matching TRBD1. CDR3 length equals 15 residues. V lost 1 base and J lost 5; bases outside the gene matches: 6. CDR1 and CDR2 (germline): SGHNT, YYREEE (reference sequence). In nucleotides, the CDR3 is TGTGCCAGCAGCTTGACCCGGGACAGGGGACACGAGCAGTACTTC. Translation: CASSLTRDRGHEQYF.

The chain combines TRBV4-1 with TRBJ1-6, with 9 bases fitting TRBD1. This CDR3 spans 13 amino acids. The junction had 12 bases not matched to a gene; V was cut back by 10 bases and J by 14 bases. CDR1 is MGHRA, CDR2 YSYEKL, per germline. The CDR3 loop reads CATSQGANSSLHF. In DNA, the CDR3 is TGCGCCACCTCACAGGGGGCGAACTCATCCCTCCACTTT.

This sequence joins TRBV27 and TRBJ2-7; 13 bases agree with TRBD2. This CDR3 has 16 amino acids. The V gene end was trimmed by 6 bases and the J gene end by 3 bases; junction bases not matched to a gene: 8. The germline gives CDR1 MNHEY, CDR2 SMNVEV (reference sequence). The CDR3 DNA sequence: TGTGCCAGCAGCCCCAAGACTAGCGGGAGGATCTACGAGCAGTACTTC. Amino acid sequence: CASSPKTSGRIYEQYF.